The 5 T cell receptor beta chains given below trace back to one sample, sequenced in a study of blood T cell repertoires in COVID-19. Data came from immunoSEQ multiplex PCR; TCRdb stores just in-frame clones and leaves some out. Among 270,000 or so clones, roughly 85% were seen once, and the ten largest hold approximately 3.1%. Sequenced input: peripheral blood. These receptors were obtained from a young woman with acute or convalescent COVID-19.

The chain links TRBV24-1 to TRBJ2-6; TRBD1 is a possible D gene (6 bases). The CDR3 has 17 amino acids. CDR1 and CDR2 (germline): KGHDR, SFDVKD. Trimming took off 6 bases at V and 0 bases at J, with 14 bases between the two ends. The CDR3 coding sequence is TGTGCCACCAGTACAGGGTCAGGATACTCTGGGGCCAACGTCCTGACTTTC. It yields the protein CATSTGSGYSGANVLTF.

The chain is built from TRBV10-2 and TRBJ1-1; tentatively, D is TRBD1 (5 bases). The CDR3 extends over 13 amino acids. V gave up 7 bases and J gave up 7 bases, with 16 bases separating them. CDR1 is WSHSY and CDR2 is SAAADI in the germline V gene. Written as DNA, the CDR3 is TGCGCCAGCAAGTCCCGTGGGGGGGATGAAGCTTTCTTT. It specifies CASKSRGGDEAFF.

V gene TRBV19 combines with J gene TRBJ1-5; D might be TRBD1 (5 bases). V lost 5 bases and J 11 bases, leaving 22 bases between the germline ends. The CDR3 length is 15 residues. The germline CDR1 and CDR2 sequences are LNHDA and SQIVND (reference sequence). CDR3 bases: TGTGCCAGTAGTGACCAGATCGGGGCCCGGGGGACCCAGCATTTT. As protein: CASSDQIGARGTQHF.

The chain carries TRBV10-3 and TRBJ2-3; 10 positions agree with TRBD2. The CDR3 is 15 amino acids. Unmatched junction bases numbered 4, after V lost 5 bases and J lost 2 bases. Germline CDR1 and CDR2: ENHRY and SYGVKD. The DNA of the CDR3 is TGTGCCATCAGTAAAGCGGGGGGGTCCACAGATACGCAGTATTTT. Translated: CAISKAGGSTDTQYF.

The genes are TRBV12-3 or TRBV12-4 and TRBJ2-7; 9 bases match TRBD2. V shed 3 bases, J shed 6 bases, and the junction held 3 bases outside the gene matches. This CDR3 is 13 amino acids long. The chain's CDR3 is CASSLGLASEQYF. DNA for the CDR3: TGTGCCAGCAGTTTGGGACTAGCTAGCGAGCAGTACTTC.